The entry that follows covers one T cell receptor beta chain sequence. What this receptor recognizes is not known. Base qualities are not recorded, but no much larger clone differs from it by a single base. These data originate in a study of molecular identifiers for immune sequencing clone quantification listed by TCRdb under 2018. Background on the whole study: For a replicate experiment, the RNA from either 20,000 or 100,000 naive CD8 T cells was divided into five aliquots, and four of those aliquots went on to sequencing. CD8 T cells were used in a methods study to benchmark molecular-identifier clustering-based TCR repertoire sequencing (MIDCIRS) and TCR RNA copy counting. The research as a whole found: Without barcode sub-clustering, chimeric consensus sequences inflated TCR diversity; chimeras reached as high as 47%. The naive libraries included spiked-in Jurkat TCR RNA (10 copies' worth), and this Jurkat TCR RNA is not part of the donor repertoire. Highly expanded clone sizes could be underestimated if identical TCR molecules share a barcode. Spiked-in Jurkat TCR RNA equivalent to a single cell was reported to be detectable even among over 800,000 naive CD8 T cells. About 2.9 recovered TCR RNA copies per cell were obtained by modeling, versus approximately 10 by digital PCR, implying a capture efficiency of about 30%. Clones above 20 RNA copies held over 99% of molecules in CMV-specific effector cells but under 1% in naive cells.

Library preparation employed PCR. The sequencer was a NextSeq 500. Bulk TCR libraries were generated as previously described, with the TCR primers listed in Table S5 used. The Qiagen AllPrep DNA/RNA kit was used to purify total RNA. Before analysis, reads from multiple sequencing runs of the same library were pooled. In the authors' own workflow: Only reads with exact TCR constant sequence were kept, trimmed to 150 nt, and grouped by their 12-nt molecular barcodes. Reads inside each barcode group were sub-clustered using a 15% Levenshtein threshold, and a quality-weighted consensus sequence was constructed for each RNA molecule. Non-functional sequences were removed, as were lower-count sequences one edit away from another. Based on fitting two negative binomial distributions, any barcode sub-cluster with under 20% of the maximum read count was discarded. TCRdb took the public reads, trimmed them with fastp at Q25, ran MiXCR for clone calling and kept in-frame beta chains. Entries are consolidated by CDR3 protein sequence, retaining the most common genes and DNA. It is TCRdb's table, rather than the study itself, that gives the V and J calls and clone size. Here the sample has around 460,000 distinct CDR3 sequences; 25% occur a single time. Around 0.8% of the sample goes to the ten largest clones.

The CDR3 starts with the cysteine, ends with the phenylalanine, and has 12 residues. The only DNA kept is the CDR3, 36 bases in frame from the first base. According to the germline V gene, CDR1 reads MGHRA and CDR2 reads YSYEKL. V ends up 5 bases short and J 6 bases short, with an unmatched junction base count of 1. Naive CD8 T cell libraries were made from roughly 20,000 to 1,000,000 sorted cells using 10%, 30% or 50% of purified RNA. Naive CD8 T cells were FACS-sorted as CD8+CD4-CCR7+CD45RA+ on a BD FACSAria II into RLT Plus buffer. To test detection sensitivity, Jurkat RNA equivalent to ten TCR copies was spiked into samples of roughly 19,000-1,000,000 naive CD8 T cells. CD8 T cells were enriched using RosetteSep CD8+ T Cell Enrichment Cocktail and Ficoll-Paque, and the enriched cells then underwent ACK red cell lysis.

Recombination joined TRBV4-1 with TRBJ2-1, with 7 bases matching TRBD1. The source material was naive CD8+ T cells from blood, with Jurkat cell RNA spiked in. This sample's cell subset or site label indicates: FACS-sorted CD8+CD4-CCR7+CD45RA+ naive T cells. This receptor was identified in a human donor in good health. Some libraries in this study had Jurkat cell RNA spiked in. The DNA sequence reads TGCGCCAGCAGCGGGGACAGCAATGAGCAGTTCTTC. This gives the protein CASSGDSNEQFF.